Shown below are 8 T cell receptor beta chains from a single sample sequenced in a study of response to subunit inactivated influenza vaccine. Using its own MiXCR run on the RT-PCR reads, TCRdb lists one record per CDR3 protein. The data contain approximately 250,000 distinct CDR3 sequences, roughly an eighth of them singletons. Source: non-naive T cells sorted from PBMCs, taken less than 15 days before vaccination. Receptors were obtained from a man in his forties or fifties who received an inactivated influenza vaccine.

This clonotype has at least ten counts. The V call is TRBV7-2, the J call TRBJ2-7; D not resolved. CDR3 size: 15 residues. V gave up 2 bases and J gave up 2 bases, with 13 bases separating them. The V gene's germline CDR1 is SGHTA and CDR2 FQGNSA. The CDR3 nucleotides are TGTGCCAGCAGCTTAAGTGGAGCGACGGCCTACGAGCAGTACTTC. It codes for CASSLSGATAYEQYF.

This clonotype was recorded many times. This sequence joins TRBV5-1 and TRBJ1-2, with no clear D. CDR1 and CDR2 from the germline V gene are SGHRS and YFSETQ. Between the trimmed V and J ends, which lost 0 bases and 4 bases, there was a span of 7 bases. The CDR3 consists of 13 residues. The CDR3: CASSLGSGYGYTF. Here the CDR3 DNA reads TGCGCCAGCAGCTTGGGTTCGGGCTATGGCTACACCTTC.

The V gene is TRBV6-1, the J gene TRBJ2-2; D tentatively reads TRBD1 or TRBD2 (5 bases each). The V end was cut by 6 bases, the J end by 5 bases, with 19 bases between. The germline V gene has CDR1 MNHNS and CDR2 SASEGT. The CDR3 consists of 16 residues. CDR3 bases: TGTGCCAGCAGGGAACCAGGGCGGGCGGTTACCGGGGAGCTGTTTTTT. Its translation is CASREPGRAVTGELFF.

Many counts were recorded for this clonotype. The rearrangement joins TRBV9 to TRBJ2-5; TRBD2 agrees at 10 bases. This CDR3 contains 14 residues. V was clipped by 0 bases and J by 5 bases; unmatched bases: 1. From germline, CDR1 is SGDLS and CDR2 YYNGEE. CDR3 DNA sequence: TGTGCCAGCAGCGTAGGTAGCGGGGGGGAGACCCAGTACTTC. Amino acid sequence: CASSVGSGGETQYF.

The sample holds a few counts of this clonotype. The CDR3 loop is CASSYLPGANSYNEQFF. CDR3 DNA: TGTGCCAGCAGTTACCTGCCGGGGGCCAACTCCTACAATGAGCAGTTCTTC. The chain couples TRBV6-5 to TRBJ2-1; D may match TRBD1 or TRBD2 (6 bases each). With 2 bases removed from V and 0 bases from J, the gap between germline ends came to 14 bases. The germline V gene encodes CDR1 MNHEY and CDR2 SVGAGI. CDR3 size: 17 residues.

Only a few counts were recorded for this clonotype. V gene TRBV25-1 combines with J gene TRBJ1-2; 9 bases match TRBD1. The ends lost 4 bases at V and 4 bases at J; junction bases unmatched: 10. This CDR3 contains 16 residues. Germline V gene lookup returns CDR1 MGHDK and CDR2 SYGVNS. CDR3 loop: CASSVVDRGSSYGYTF. As DNA, the CDR3 is TGTGCCAGCAGTGTGGTGGACAGGGGCTCTTCCTATGGCTACACCTTC.

The chain links TRBV4-2 to TRBJ2-1; TRBD2 agrees at 10 bases. J was trimmed by 2 bases and V by 3 bases; bases with no gene match: 7. Per the germline V gene, CDR1 is LGHNA and CDR2 is YNFKEQ. The CDR3 is 17 residues long. The CDR3 here is CASSQAGAGGPYNEQFF. In nucleotides, the CDR3 is TGTGCCAGCAGCCAGGCAGGAGCGGGGGGGCCCTACAATGAGCAGTTCTTC.

The chain couples TRBV28 to TRBJ1-3; 7 bases map to TRBD1. The J segment lost 0 bases and the V segment lost 6 bases, leaving 23 bases of the junction unmatched. Germline V gene lookup returns CDR1 MDHEN and CDR2 SYDVKM. The CDR3 totals 21 residues. CDR3 sequence (DNA): TGTGCCAGCAGGAACCACCGGGACAGCGGCCCCCAAGGTGTCTCTGGAAACACCATATATTTT. Its translation: CASRNHRDSGPQGVSGNTIYF.